This T cell receptor (beta chain) was obtained from a study of T cell repertoires in cytomegalovirus infection. The wider study: Recently identified HLA-C-restricted CMV epitopes were used, and well-studied HLA-B-restricted CMV epitopes were used as well. Matching HLA type and CMV infection were both indicated by public TCR beta signatures. General study findings and limits: HLA-C-restricted CMV clonotypes gave the most frequent clonotype in two of eight donors. Cumulative frequency (of public TCR beta family members) identified carriers of CMV plus the relevant HLA.

Using its own MiXCR run on the reads, TCRdb lists one record per CDR3 protein. This table holds hundreds of thousands of distinct CDR3 sequences, roughly 30% found once. This CDR3 is 13 amino acids long. Germline assignment: CDR1 SGHVT and CDR2 SQSDAQ. About this clonotype: Its target is unknown. Compared with germline, one end of the junction differs, possibly owing to a read error.

This specimen was cultured CD8+ T cells from PBMCs, taken from culture after CMV antigen stimulation. This sequence originates from a human donor in good health (CMV status not recorded). Some clones in this sample may be carry-over from other donors' samples. The chain combines TRBV7-4 with TRBJ2-5, with a weak D call TRBD1 (6 bases). For the CDR3, the DNA is TGTGTCAGCAGCGCACAGGGTGCAGAGACCCAGTACTTC. Translation gives CVSSAQGAETQYF.